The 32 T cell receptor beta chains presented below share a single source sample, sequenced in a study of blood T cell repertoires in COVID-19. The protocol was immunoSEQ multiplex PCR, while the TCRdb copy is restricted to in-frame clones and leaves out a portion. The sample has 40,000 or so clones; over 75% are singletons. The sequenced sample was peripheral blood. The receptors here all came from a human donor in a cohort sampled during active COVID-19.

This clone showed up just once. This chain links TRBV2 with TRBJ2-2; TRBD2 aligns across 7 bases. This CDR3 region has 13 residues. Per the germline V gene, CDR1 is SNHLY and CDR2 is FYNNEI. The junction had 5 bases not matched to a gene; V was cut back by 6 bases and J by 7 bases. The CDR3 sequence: CASSRGEGGELFF. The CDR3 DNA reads TGTGCCAGCAGCCGGGGGGAGGGCGGGGAGCTGTTTTTT.

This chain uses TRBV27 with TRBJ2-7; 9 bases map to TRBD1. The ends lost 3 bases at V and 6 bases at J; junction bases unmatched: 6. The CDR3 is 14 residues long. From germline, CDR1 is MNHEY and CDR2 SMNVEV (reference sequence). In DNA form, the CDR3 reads TGTGCCAGCAGTTTCTGGGACAGGGACAGCGAGCAGTACTTC. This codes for CASSFWDRDSEQYF.

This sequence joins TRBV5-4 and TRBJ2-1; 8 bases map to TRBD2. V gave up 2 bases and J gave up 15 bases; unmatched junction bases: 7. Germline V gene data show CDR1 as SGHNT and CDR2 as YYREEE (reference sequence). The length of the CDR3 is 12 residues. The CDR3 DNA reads TGTGCCAGCAGCTTCCGGACTAGCAGGCGGTTCTTC. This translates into CASSFRTSRRFF.

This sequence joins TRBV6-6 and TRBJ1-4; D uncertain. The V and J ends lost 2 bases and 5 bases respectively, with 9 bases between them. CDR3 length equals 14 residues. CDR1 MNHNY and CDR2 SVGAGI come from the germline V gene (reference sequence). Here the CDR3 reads CASSYGQENEKLFF. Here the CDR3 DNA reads TGTGCCAGCAGTTACGGGCAGGAAAATGAAAAACTGTTTTTT.

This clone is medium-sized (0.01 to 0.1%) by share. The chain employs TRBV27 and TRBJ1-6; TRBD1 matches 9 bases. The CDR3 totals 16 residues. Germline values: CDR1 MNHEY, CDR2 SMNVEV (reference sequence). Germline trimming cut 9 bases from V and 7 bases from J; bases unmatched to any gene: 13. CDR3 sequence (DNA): TGTGCCAGTAGACCCGGGACAGGGCACTCGAATTCACCCCTCCACTTT. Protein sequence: CASRPGTGHSNSPLHF.

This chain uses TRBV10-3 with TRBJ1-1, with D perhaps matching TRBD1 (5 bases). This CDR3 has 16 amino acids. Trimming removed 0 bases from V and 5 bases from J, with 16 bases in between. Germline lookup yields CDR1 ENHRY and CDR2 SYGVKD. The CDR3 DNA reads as TGTGCCATCAGTGAGTCATTCGGAAGGGGAGGGACTGAAGCTTTCTTT. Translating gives CAISESFGRGGTEAFF.

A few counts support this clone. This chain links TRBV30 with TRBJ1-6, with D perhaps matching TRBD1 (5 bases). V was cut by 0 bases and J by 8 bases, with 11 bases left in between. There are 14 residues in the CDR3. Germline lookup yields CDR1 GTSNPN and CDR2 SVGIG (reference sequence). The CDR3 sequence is CAWSVRGRDSPLHF. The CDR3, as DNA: TGTGCCTGGAGTGTACGGGGGAGGGATTCACCCCTCCACTTT.

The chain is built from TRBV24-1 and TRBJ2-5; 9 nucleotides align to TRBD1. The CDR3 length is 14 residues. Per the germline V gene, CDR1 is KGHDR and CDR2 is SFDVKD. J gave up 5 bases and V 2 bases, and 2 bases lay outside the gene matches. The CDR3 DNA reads TGTGCCACCAGTGATTCCGGGACAGGGGAGACCCAGTACTTC. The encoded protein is CATSDSGTGETQYF.

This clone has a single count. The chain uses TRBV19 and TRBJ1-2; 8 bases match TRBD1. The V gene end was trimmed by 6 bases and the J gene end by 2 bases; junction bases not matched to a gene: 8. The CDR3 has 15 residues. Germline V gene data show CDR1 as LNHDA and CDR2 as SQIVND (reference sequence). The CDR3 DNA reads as TGTGCCAGTAGCGCGGACAGGGTAGGCAACTATGGCTACACCTTC. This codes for CASSADRVGNYGYTF.

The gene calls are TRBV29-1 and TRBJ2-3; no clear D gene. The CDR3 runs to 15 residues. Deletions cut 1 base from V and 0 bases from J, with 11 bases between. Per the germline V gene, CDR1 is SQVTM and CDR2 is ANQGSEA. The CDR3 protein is CSVEGIGQSTDTQYF. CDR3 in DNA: TGCAGCGTTGAAGGGATTGGGCAGAGCACAGATACGCAGTATTTT.

The CDR3 protein is CASSLWPGHSYEQYF. CDR3 sequence (DNA): TGTGCCAGCAGCCTATGGCCGGGACACTCCTACGAGCAGTACTTC. V and J are TRBV28 and TRBJ2-7; tentatively, D is TRBD1 (6 bases). The length of the CDR3 is 15 residues. Germline V lookup: CDR1 MDHEN, CDR2 SYDVKM. V gave up 6 bases and J gave up 0 bases, with 15 bases separating them.

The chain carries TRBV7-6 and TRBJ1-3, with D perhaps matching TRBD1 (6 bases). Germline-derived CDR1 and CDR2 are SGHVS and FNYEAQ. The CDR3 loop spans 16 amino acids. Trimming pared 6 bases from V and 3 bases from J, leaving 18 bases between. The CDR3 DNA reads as TGTGCCAGCAGAATATACCAGGGGCGAGGTGGAAACACCATATATTTT. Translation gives CASRIYQGRGGNTIYF.

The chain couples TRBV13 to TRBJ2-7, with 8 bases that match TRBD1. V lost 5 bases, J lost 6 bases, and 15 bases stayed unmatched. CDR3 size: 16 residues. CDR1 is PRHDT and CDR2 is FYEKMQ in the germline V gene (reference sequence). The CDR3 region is CASSGQGGTGPGEQYF. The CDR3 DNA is TGTGCCAGCAGCGGGCAGGGTGGGACAGGCCCTGGCGAGCAGTACTTC.

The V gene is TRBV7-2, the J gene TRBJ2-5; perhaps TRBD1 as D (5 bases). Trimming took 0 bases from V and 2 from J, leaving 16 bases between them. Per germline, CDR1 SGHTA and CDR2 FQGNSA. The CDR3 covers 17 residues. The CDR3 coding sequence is TGTGCCAGCAGCTTAGCGACAGATAGAGTCCTTCAAGAGACCCAGTACTTC. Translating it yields CASSLATDRVLQETQYF.

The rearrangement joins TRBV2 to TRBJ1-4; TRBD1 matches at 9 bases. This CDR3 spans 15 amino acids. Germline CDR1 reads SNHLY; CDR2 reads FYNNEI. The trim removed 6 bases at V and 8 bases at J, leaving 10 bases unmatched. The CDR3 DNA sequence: TGTGCCAGCAGCCCAATGCCGGGACAGGGAGAAAAACTGTTTTTT. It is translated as CASSPMPGQGEKLFF.

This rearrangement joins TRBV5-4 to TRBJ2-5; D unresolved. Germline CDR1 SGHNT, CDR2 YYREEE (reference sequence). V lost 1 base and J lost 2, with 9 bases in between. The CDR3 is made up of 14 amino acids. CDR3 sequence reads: CASSLFGAQETQYF. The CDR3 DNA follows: TGTGCCAGCAGCTTGTTTGGAGCTCAAGAGACCCAGTACTTC.

CDR3 bases: TGTGCCAGCAGTTGGAGCGCCAGGGCAACTAATGAAAAACTGTTTTTT. Its protein is CASSWSARATNEKLFF. This chain uses TRBV6-2 or TRBV6-3 with TRBJ1-4; D may be TRBD1 (5 bases). V lost 4 bases and J 0 bases, leaving 12 bases between the germline ends. The CDR3 sequence is 16 residues long. Germline V gene lookup returns CDR1 MNHEY and CDR2 SVGEGT.

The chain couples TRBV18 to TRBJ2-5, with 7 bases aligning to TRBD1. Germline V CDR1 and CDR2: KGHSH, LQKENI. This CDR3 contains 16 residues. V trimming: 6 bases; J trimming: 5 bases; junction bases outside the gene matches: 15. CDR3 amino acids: CASSPGTDGGRETQYF. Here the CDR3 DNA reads TGTGCCAGCTCCCCCGGGACAGACGGTGGACGGGAGACCCAGTACTTC.

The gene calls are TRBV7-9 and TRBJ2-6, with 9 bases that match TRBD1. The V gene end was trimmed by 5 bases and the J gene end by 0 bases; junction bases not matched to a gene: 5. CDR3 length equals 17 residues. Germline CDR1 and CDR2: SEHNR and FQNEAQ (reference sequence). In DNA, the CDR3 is TGTGCCAGCAGCAGGGGACAGGGTGGCTCTGGGGCCAACGTCCTGACTTTC. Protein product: CASSRGQGGSGANVLTF. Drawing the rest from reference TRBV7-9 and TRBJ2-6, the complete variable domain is DTGVSQNPRHKITKRGQNVTFRCDPISEHNRLYWYRQTLGQGPEFLTYFQNEAQLEKSRLLSDRFSAERPKGSFSTLEIQRTEQGDSAMYLCASSRGQGGSGANVLTFGAGSRLTVL.

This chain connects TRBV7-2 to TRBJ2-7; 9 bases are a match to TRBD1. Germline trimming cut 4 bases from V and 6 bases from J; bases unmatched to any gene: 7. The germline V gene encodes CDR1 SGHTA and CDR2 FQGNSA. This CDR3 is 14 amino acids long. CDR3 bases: TGTGCCAGCAGCTCGGGGACAGGGCGGGCCGAGCAGTACTTC. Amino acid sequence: CASSSGTGRAEQYF.

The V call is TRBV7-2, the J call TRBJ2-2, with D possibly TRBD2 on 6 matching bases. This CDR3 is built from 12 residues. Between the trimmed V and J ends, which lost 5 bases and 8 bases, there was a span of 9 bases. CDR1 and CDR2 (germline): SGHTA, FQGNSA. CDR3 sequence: CASSGGIGELFF. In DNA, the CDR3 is TGTGCCAGCAGCGGGGGGATTGGGGAGCTGTTTTTT.

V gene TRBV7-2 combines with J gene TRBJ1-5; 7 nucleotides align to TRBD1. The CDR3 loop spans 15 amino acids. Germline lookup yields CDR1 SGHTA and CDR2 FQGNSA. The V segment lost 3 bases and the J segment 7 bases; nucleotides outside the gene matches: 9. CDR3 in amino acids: CASSLKGAAGQPQHF. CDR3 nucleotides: TGTGCCAGCAGCTTGAAGGGGGCGGCTGGCCAGCCCCAGCATTTT.

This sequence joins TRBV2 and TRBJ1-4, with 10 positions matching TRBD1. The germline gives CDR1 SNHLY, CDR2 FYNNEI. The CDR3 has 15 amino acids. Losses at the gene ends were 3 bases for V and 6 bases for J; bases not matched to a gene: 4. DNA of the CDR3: TGTGCCAGCAGTGAGACAGGGGGCAGATATGAAAAACTGTTTTTT. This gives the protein CASSETGGRYEKLFF.

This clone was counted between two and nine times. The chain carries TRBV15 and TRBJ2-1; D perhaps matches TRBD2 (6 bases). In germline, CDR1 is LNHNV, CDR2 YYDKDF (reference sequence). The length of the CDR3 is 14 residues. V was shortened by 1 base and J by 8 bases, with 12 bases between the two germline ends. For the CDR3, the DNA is TGTGCCACCAGCAGAGGTGGGACTGGGGATGAGCAGTTCTTC. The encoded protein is CATSRGGTGDEQFF. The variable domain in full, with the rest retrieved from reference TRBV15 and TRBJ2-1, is DAMVIQNPRYQVTQFGKPVTLSCSQTLNHNVMYWYQQKSSQAPKLLFHYYDKDFNNEADTPDNFQSRRPNTSFCFLDIRSPGLGDTAMYLCATSRGGTGDEQFFGPGTRLTVL.

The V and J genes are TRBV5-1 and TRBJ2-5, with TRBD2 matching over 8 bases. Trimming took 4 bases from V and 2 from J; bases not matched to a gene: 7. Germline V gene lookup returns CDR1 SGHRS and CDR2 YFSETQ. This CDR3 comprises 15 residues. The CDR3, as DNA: TGCGCCAGCAGCGACCCCGGGGGGGCTCAAGAGACCCAGTACTTC. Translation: CASSDPGGAQETQYF.

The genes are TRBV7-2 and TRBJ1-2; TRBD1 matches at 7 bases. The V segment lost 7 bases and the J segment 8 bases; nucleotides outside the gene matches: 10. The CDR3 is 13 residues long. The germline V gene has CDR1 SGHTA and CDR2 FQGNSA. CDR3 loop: CASTPDRVGGYTF. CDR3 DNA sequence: TGTGCCAGCACCCCAGACAGGGTGGGCGGCTACACCTTC.

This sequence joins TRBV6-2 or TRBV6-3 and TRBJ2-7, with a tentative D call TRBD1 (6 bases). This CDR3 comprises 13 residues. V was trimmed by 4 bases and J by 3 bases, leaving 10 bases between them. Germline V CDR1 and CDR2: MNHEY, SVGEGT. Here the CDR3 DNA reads TGTGCCAGCAGTTTCAGGGGAAACTACGAGCAGTACTTC. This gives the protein CASSFRGNYEQYF.

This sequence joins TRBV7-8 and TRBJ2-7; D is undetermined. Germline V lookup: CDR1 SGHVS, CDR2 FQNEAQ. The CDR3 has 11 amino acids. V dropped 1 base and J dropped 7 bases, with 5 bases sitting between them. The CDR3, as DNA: TGTGCCAGCAGCTTAGTCAGGGAGCAGTACTTC. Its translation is CASSLVREQYF.

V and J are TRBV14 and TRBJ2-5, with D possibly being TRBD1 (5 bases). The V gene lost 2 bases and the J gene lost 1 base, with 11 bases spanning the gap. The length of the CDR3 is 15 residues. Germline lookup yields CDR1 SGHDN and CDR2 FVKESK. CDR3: CASSQLVDSQETQYF. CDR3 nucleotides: TGTGCCAGCAGCCAATTGGTCGACAGCCAAGAGACCCAGTACTTC.

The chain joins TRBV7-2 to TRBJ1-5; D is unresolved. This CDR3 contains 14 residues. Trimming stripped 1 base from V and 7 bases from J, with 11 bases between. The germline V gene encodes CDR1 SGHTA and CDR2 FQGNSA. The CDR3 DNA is TGTGCCAGCAGCTTAGAGAGAGGGAACCAGCCCCAGCATTTT. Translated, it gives CASSLERGNQPQHF.

For the CDR3, the DNA is TGTGCCAGCAGTAAAGCCGGGGGGGCTGGAAACACCATATATTTT. This sequence encodes CASSKAGGAGNTIYF. The chain is built from TRBV27 and TRBJ1-3, with D perhaps matching TRBD1 (5 bases). Germline values: CDR1 MNHEY, CDR2 SMNVEV (reference sequence). With 5 bases removed from V and 2 bases from J, the gap between germline ends came to 13 bases. The CDR3 has 15 residues.

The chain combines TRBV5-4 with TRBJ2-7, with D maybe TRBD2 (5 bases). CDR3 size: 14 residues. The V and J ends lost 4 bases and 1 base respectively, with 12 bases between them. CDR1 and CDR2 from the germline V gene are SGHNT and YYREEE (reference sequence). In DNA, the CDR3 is TGTGCCAGCAGCAAGCAAGGCGGGTCCTACGAGCAGTACTTC. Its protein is CASSKQGGSYEQYF.